Each of the 27 T cell receptor beta chains below was sequenced from the same sample in a study of early stage breast cancer tumors. TCRdb's copy holds only in-frame clones and misses some; the assay was immunoSEQ multiplex PCR. This sample yields about 72,000 clones, of which around four fifths are seen a single time; 3.5% belongs to the top ten. The material sequenced was blood. The receptors originated from a person aged 55-75 years with breast cancer.

The chain couples TRBV6-4 to TRBJ2-1; 10 nucleotides align to TRBD2. CDR1 is MRHNA and CDR2 is SNTAGT in the germline V gene. Trimming removed 7 bases from V and 2 bases from J; junction bases left unmatched: 5. The CDR3 length is 15 residues. The CDR3: CASNYLAGAYNEQFF. DNA for the CDR3: TGTGCCAGCAACTACCTAGCGGGGGCCTACAATGAGCAGTTCTTC.

The gene calls are TRBV7-3 and TRBJ2-3; 8 nucleotides line up with TRBD1. The CDR3 contains 16 residues. V was pared by 5 bases and J by 4 bases, with 11 bases of the junction left unmatched. CDR1 and CDR2 (germline): SGHTA, FQGTGA. In nucleotides, the CDR3 is TGTGCCAGCAGCGGCCGGGTTCAGGGGGCCCCAGATACGCAGTATTTT. Its translation: CASSGRVQGAPDTQYF.

A single count supports this clone. The V gene is TRBV11-2, the J gene TRBJ2-7; TRBD2 agrees at 7 bases. The V and J ends lost 5 bases and 3 bases, in that order; junction bases with no gene match: 16. The CDR3 is 17 amino acids. The germline CDR1 and CDR2 sequences are SGHAT and FQNNGV. As DNA, the CDR3 is TGTGCCAGCAGCCCAGGCCTGGCGGGAGTATCCGGCTACGAGCAGTACTTC. This encodes CASSPGLAGVSGYEQYF.

The chain recombines TRBV2 with TRBJ2-7, with 9 bases lining up with TRBD1. V lost 5 bases and J lost 7; bases outside the gene matches: 6. The CDR3 extends over 13 amino acids. In germline, CDR1 is SNHLY, CDR2 FYNNEI. CDR3 sequence reads: CASSPGQGDEQYF. The CDR3 DNA is TGTGCCAGCAGTCCGGGACAGGGTGATGAGCAGTACTTC.

The chain carries TRBV19 and TRBJ2-3; possible D gene TRBD2, 6 bases. The V gene's germline CDR1 is LNHDA and CDR2 SQIVND (reference sequence). Between the trimmed V and J ends, which lost 3 bases and 0 bases, there was a span of 28 bases. The CDR3 runs 21 residues. The CDR3 sequence is CASSIRARRAGITTSTDTQYF. The CDR3, as DNA: TGTGCCAGTAGTATTAGGGCCCGTCGGGCGGGAATCACGACTAGCACAGATACGCAGTATTTT.

This clone was seen a single time. The rearrangement joins TRBV28 to TRBJ2-7; D ambiguous. CDR1 is MDHEN and CDR2 is SYDVKM in the germline V gene. Trimming cost V 6 bases and J 1 base, with 13 bases left between them. This CDR3 is built from 14 residues. The DNA for the CDR3 is TGTGCCAGCAGAGCTGCCGGTGGGTCCTACGAGCAGTACTTC. Amino acids: CASRAAGGSYEQYF.

The chain is built from TRBV4-3 and TRBJ2-7; D gene uncertain. Germline assignment: CDR1 LGHNA and CDR2 YSLEER. With 0 bases removed from V and 5 bases from J, the gap between germline ends came to 14 bases. The CDR3 is 15 residues long. The CDR3 protein is CASSQEISVLNEQYF. CDR3 nucleotide sequence: TGCGCCAGCAGCCAAGAAATTTCCGTTCTCAACGAGCAGTACTTC.

Here the CDR3 DNA reads TGTGCCAGCAGCTCGTATACTAGCGGAGGATCAGATACGCAGTATTTT. Its protein product is CASSSYTSGGSDTQYF. V and J are TRBV7-9 and TRBJ2-3; TRBD2 agrees at 8 bases. The V segment lost 4 bases and the J segment 4 bases; nucleotides outside the gene matches: 10. Germline-derived CDR1 and CDR2 are SEHNR and FQNEAQ (reference sequence). This CDR3 region has 16 residues.

This chain uses TRBV7-9 with TRBJ2-7; 9 bases match TRBD1. The CDR3 is 14 residues long. V lost 1 base, J lost 5 bases, and 3 bases stayed unmatched. Germline V lookup: CDR1 SEHNR, CDR2 FQNEAQ (reference sequence). The CDR3 here is CASSLGQGEHEQYF. The CDR3 bases are TGTGCCAGCAGCTTAGGACAGGGGGAACACGAGCAGTACTTC.

CDR3 protein: CASSRQGGYGYTF. CDR3 nucleotides: TGTGCCAGCAGCCGACAGGGAGGATATGGCTACACCTTC. The genes are TRBV11-2 and TRBJ1-2, with 7 bases identical to TRBD1. Germline CDR1 is SGHAT and CDR2 is FQNNGV. The CDR3 is 13 residues long. V gave up 5 bases and J gave up 5 bases; unmatched junction bases: 5. The complete variable domain, with remaining parts taken from reference TRBV11-2 and TRBJ1-2, reads EAGVAQSPRYKIIEKRQSVAFWCNPISGHATLYWYQQILGQGPKLLIQFQNNGVVDDSQLPKDRFSAERLKGVDSTLKIQPAKLEDSAVYLCASSRQGGYGYTFGSGTRLTVV.

This clone occurred a few times. V usage is TRBV2 and J usage is TRBJ1-2; possibly TRBD1 for D (6 bases). Between the trimmed V and J ends, which lost 4 bases and 8 bases, there was a span of 11 bases. The CDR3 sequence is 12 residues long. Germline loops: CDR1 SNHLY, CDR2 FYNNEI. In DNA form, the CDR3 reads TGTGCCAGCAGTGCAGGACAGTACGGCTACACCTTC. Translated, it gives CASSAGQYGYTF.

This clone was picked up a small number of times. The V call is TRBV30, the J call TRBJ2-3; a weak D match, TRBD2 (6 bases). The CDR3 contains 13 residues. Germline lookup yields CDR1 GTSNPN and CDR2 SVGIG (reference sequence). V gave up 1 base and J gave up 4 bases, with 9 bases separating them. CDR3 coding DNA: TGTGCCTGGAGTGGCGGACTATCAGATACGCAGTATTTT. Protein sequence: CAWSGGLSDTQYF.

This clone was picked up one time. This rearrangement joins TRBV5-4 to TRBJ2-3; tentative D call: TRBD1 (5 bases). The CDR3 extends over 14 amino acids. The V gene lost 1 base and the J gene lost 7 bases, with 13 bases spanning the gap. Germline V gives CDR1 SGHNT, CDR2 YYREEE (reference sequence). The CDR3 sequence is CASSLMAGPHTQYF. In DNA form, the CDR3 reads TGTGCCAGCAGCTTGATGGCAGGGCCGCATACGCAGTATTTT.

The CDR3 reads CASSPPGTVGETQYF. Here the CDR3 DNA reads TGTGCCAGCAGCCCCCCGGGGACGGTTGGAGAGACCCAGTACTTC. The chain joins TRBV7-9 to TRBJ2-5, with D perhaps given as TRBD1 or TRBD2 (5 bases each). Trimming removed 5 bases from V and 4 bases from J, with 17 bases in between. The germline gives CDR1 SEHNR, CDR2 FQNEAQ (reference sequence). The CDR3 is made up of 15 amino acids.

The gene calls are TRBV7-9 and TRBJ2-5; TRBD2 is a possible D gene (5 bases). Germline-derived CDR1 and CDR2 are SEHNR and FQNEAQ (reference sequence). The CDR3 has 17 amino acids. With 1 base removed from V and 2 bases from J, the gap between germline ends came to 17 bases. CDR3 in amino acids: CASSLGKTGRRQETQYF. CDR3 sequence (DNA): TGTGCCAGCAGCTTAGGAAAGACGGGGAGAAGACAAGAGACCCAGTACTTC.

This chain uses TRBV19 with TRBJ1-2; 9 bases agree with TRBD1. Germline CDR1 LNHDA, CDR2 SQIVND (reference sequence). J was trimmed by 4 bases and V by 8 bases; bases with no gene match: 2. This CDR3 contains 12 residues. The CDR3 sequence: CASEQGAYGYTF. The CDR3 DNA reads TGTGCCAGTGAACAGGGGGCCTATGGCTACACCTTC.

The CDR3 bases are TGTGCCAGCAGTCCACGGACAGAGCGGAACACTGAAGCTTTCTTT. This encodes CASSPRTERNTEAFF. The rearrangement links TRBV28 to TRBJ1-1; possibly TRBD1 for D (6 bases). Trimming took 5 bases from V and 1 from J, leaving 14 bases between them. CDR3 length equals 15 residues. From germline, CDR1 is MDHEN and CDR2 SYDVKM.

This clone was observed a few times. The chain has TRBV28 and TRBJ1-3, with D hard to call. Germline V gene data show CDR1 as MDHEN and CDR2 as SYDVKM. This CDR3 spans 14 amino acids. Written as DNA, the CDR3 is TGTGCGTCTGGTGTGGCCAGCTCTGGAAACACCATATATTTT. As protein: CASGVASSGNTIYF.

The chain has TRBV28 and TRBJ2-1, with 13 bases lining up with TRBD2. The CDR3 runs to 16 residues. Losses at the gene ends were 1 base for V and 8 bases for J; bases not matched to a gene: 5. The germline V gene has CDR1 MDHEN and CDR2 SYDVKM. CDR3 nucleotides: TGTGCCAGCAGTTTATTCGGGACTAGCGGGAAGGATGAGCAGTTCTTC. It specifies CASSLFGTSGKDEQFF.

The chain couples TRBV28 to TRBJ1-1; D may be TRBD1 (6 bases). Germline assignment: CDR1 MDHEN and CDR2 SYDVKM. V lost 7 bases to trimming and J lost 0 bases, with 12 bases between them. This CDR3 is built from 14 residues. In DNA form, the CDR3 reads TGTGCCAGCACCCACGGGGGCCTGAACACTGAAGCTTTCTTT. Translation: CASTHGGLNTEAFF.

The chain employs TRBV20-1 and TRBJ2-5; no reliable D call. The CDR3 extends over 11 amino acids. Trimming left V 5 bases short and J 5 bases short, with 9 bases between. Germline assignment: CDR1 DFQATT and CDR2 SNEGSKA (reference sequence). DNA of the CDR3: TGCAGTGCTTTAATAGGGGAGACCCAGTACTTC. It yields the protein CSALIGETQYF.

The chain employs TRBV18 and TRBJ1-2; 8 positions agree with TRBD1. J lost 3 bases, V lost 4 bases, and 7 bases had no gene match. The CDR3 extends over 15 amino acids. Germline assignment: CDR1 KGHSH and CDR2 LQKENI. The CDR3 DNA follows: TGTGCCAGCTCACACCCAGGGGGCTACGACTATGGCTACACCTTC. As protein: CASSHPGGYDYGYTF. The whole variable domain, filled in from reference TRBV18 and TRBJ1-2, reads NAGVMQNPRHLVRRRGQEARLRCSPMKGHSHVYWYRQLPEEGLKFMVYLQKENIIDESGMPKERFSAEFPKEGPSILRIQQVVRGDSAAYFCASSHPGGYDYGYTFGSGTRLTVV.

This chain links TRBV5-1 with TRBJ2-5; 8 nucleotides line up with TRBD2. After removal of 1 base from V and 4 bases from J, the junction contained 6 bases not matched to a gene. The germline V gene has CDR1 SGHRS and CDR2 YFSETQ. The CDR3 spans 15 residues. CDR3 coding DNA: TGCGCCAGCAGCTTGAGTTTCGGGAGGGGAGAGACCCAGTACTTC. As protein: CASSLSFGRGETQYF.

J is TRBJ1-2 and V is TRBV6-1; no clear D. The CDR3 extends over 12 amino acids. With 7 bases removed from V and 6 bases from J, the gap between germline ends came to 12 bases. The germline V gene encodes CDR1 MNHNS and CDR2 SASEGT. This chain's CDR3 is CASMRGRNGYTF. The CDR3 DNA reads as TGTGCCAGCATGCGGGGAAGGAATGGCTACACCTTC.

This rearrangement joins TRBV27 to TRBJ2-2, with 7 bases identical to TRBD1. With V trimmed by 5 bases and J by 0 bases, 3 bases remained unmatched. Looked up from germline, CDR1 is MNHEY and CDR2 is SMNVEV (reference sequence). This CDR3 has 15 amino acids. CDR3 amino acids: CASSPTGTNTGELFF. In nucleotides, the CDR3 is TGTGCCAGCAGTCCGACAGGGACGAACACCGGGGAGCTGTTTTTT.

The chain uses TRBV30 and TRBJ1-2, with 7 bases lining up with TRBD1. CDR1 is GTSNPN and CDR2 is SVGIG in the germline V gene (reference sequence). The CDR3 sequence is 12 residues long. After removal of 1 base from V and 8 bases from J, the junction contained 4 bases not matched to a gene. The CDR3 nucleotides are TGTGCCTGGAGTGGAGGGACAGCCGGCTACACCTTC. It specifies CAWSGGTAGYTF.

This rearrangement joins TRBV9 to TRBJ1-1, with 7 positions matching TRBD1. The CDR3 extends over 13 amino acids. The junction had 6 bases not matched to a gene; V was cut back by 4 bases and J by 6 bases. Germline CDR1 SGDLS, CDR2 YYNGEE. CDR3 in DNA: TGTGCCAGCAGCCAGGGGGGTATGGCTGAAGCTTTCTTT. Translated: CASSQGGMAEAFF.